The 25 T cell receptor beta chains in this list originate from one sample, sequenced in a study of cytomegalovirus exposure and HLA in healthy donors. The PCR had 60 Vbeta and 13 Jbeta primers. Assay: immunoSEQ multiplex PCR; the TCRdb copy retains only in-frame clones and omits some. This sample has roughly 130,000 clones; around 71% occur once, and the top ten carry 2.6%. The specimen was PBMCs. The receptors were gathered from a woman aged 55-69 years in good health and CMV-seropositive.

This clone was counted a few times. No conserved phenylalanine or tryptophan ends this CDR3, so it is likely a read error. The chain has TRBV18 and TRBJ1-2; 12 bases fit TRBD1. V lost 3 bases, J lost 4 bases, and 6 bases stayed unmatched. Germline V lookup: CDR1 KGHSH, CDR2 LQKENI. The CDR3 spans 16 residues. The CDR3, as DNA: TGTGCCAGCTCACCGGGACAGGGGGCCTATTCCTATGGCTACACCCTC. It specifies CASSPGQGAYSYGYTL.

The chain joins TRBV2 to TRBJ2-7, with 9 bases that match TRBD1. The CDR3 length is 15 residues. Trimming took 6 bases from V and 4 from J; bases not matched to a gene: 10. Germline CDR1 is SNHLY and CDR2 is FYNNEI. The CDR3 sequence is CASSGPGQGGYEQYF. The CDR3 region has the DNA TGTGCCAGCAGCGGACCGGGACAGGGAGGGTACGAGCAGTACTTC.

The chain joins TRBV7-9 to TRBJ1-2; D is unclear. Germline V gene sequence: CDR1 SEHNR, CDR2 FQNEAQ (reference sequence). This CDR3 has 16 residues. V was clipped by 1 base and J by 0 bases, with 12 bases between them. The CDR3 spells CASSLDEQRTNYGYTF. The CDR3, as DNA: TGTGCCAGCAGCTTAGATGAGCAGCGCACTAACTATGGCTACACCTTC.

The rearrangement joins TRBV19 to TRBJ2-1, with D tentatively TRBD2 (5 bases). V was trimmed by 4 bases and J by 7 bases, leaving 17 bases between them. The germline gives CDR1 LNHDA, CDR2 SQIVND (reference sequence). The CDR3 runs 15 residues. The CDR3, as DNA: TGTGCCAGTAGTACCCTTAGGACTCAGGTGAATGAGCAGTTCTTC. As protein: CASSTLRTQVNEQFF.

This clone was detected once. The chain has TRBV7-6 and TRBJ2-2, with D perhaps TRBD1 (6 bases). Trimming took 2 bases from V and 5 from J, leaving 6 bases between them. There are 13 residues in the CDR3. Germline V gives CDR1 SGHVS, CDR2 FNYEAQ. The CDR3: CASSLQGTGELFF. CDR3 nucleotides: TGTGCCAGCAGCTTACAGGGGACCGGGGAGCTGTTTTTT.

This clone has more than one count but fewer than ten. The chain has TRBV6-5 and TRBJ1-4; tentatively, D is TRBD1 (5 bases). CDR1 is MNHEY, CDR2 SVGAGI, per germline. Trimming took off 11 bases at V and 5 bases at J, with 15 bases between the two ends. The CDR3 sequence is 13 residues long. Here the CDR3 DNA reads TGTGCCTCAGCTCACCAGGGAAATGAAAAACTGTTTTTT. It codes for CASAHQGNEKLFF.

V is TRBV5-1 and J is TRBJ2-6; a weak D match, TRBD1 (6 bases). Germline V gene lookup returns CDR1 SGHRS and CDR2 YFSETQ. V shed 2 bases and J shed 0 bases, with 12 bases lying between them. The CDR3 covers 17 residues. The CDR3 protein is CASSLWTDGSGANVLTF. The DNA of the CDR3 is TGCGCCAGCAGCTTATGGACAGACGGCTCTGGGGCCAACGTCCTGACTTTC. Drawing the rest from reference TRBV5-1 and TRBJ2-6, the complete variable domain is KAGVTQTPRYLIKTRGQQVTLSCSPISGHRSVSWYQQTPGQGLQFLFEYFSETQRNKGNFPGRFSGRQFSNSRSEMNVSTLELGDSALYLCASSLWTDGSGANVLTFGAGSRLTVL.

The rearrangement uses TRBV6-1 and TRBJ2-7, with D possibly TRBD2 on 7 matching bases. There are 14 residues in the CDR3. V was clipped by 8 bases and J by 5 bases, with 19 bases between them. CDR1 and CDR2 from the germline V gene are MNHNS and SASEGT. The CDR3: CASPEGGGSNEQYF. CDR3 in DNA: TGTGCCAGCCCCGAAGGGGGGGGAAGTAACGAGCAGTACTTC.

This chain connects TRBV5-1 to TRBJ2-1, with D possibly being TRBD1 (5 bases). The V and J ends lost 4 bases and 3 bases respectively, with 17 bases between them. This CDR3 has 16 amino acids. Germline CDR1 SGHRS, CDR2 YFSETQ. CDR3 residues: CASSPQGGTGYNEQFF. Here the CDR3 DNA reads TGCGCCAGCAGCCCCCAGGGCGGAACCGGCTACAATGAGCAGTTCTTC. The full variable domain, with the rest looked up from reference TRBV5-1 and TRBJ2-1, is KAGVTQTPRYLIKTRGQQVTLSCSPISGHRSVSWYQQTPGQGLQFLFEYFSETQRNKGNFPGRFSGRQFSNSRSEMNVSTLELGDSALYLCASSPQGGTGYNEQFFGPGTRLTVL.

The chain uses TRBV4-1 and TRBJ2-2; TRBD2 is a possible D gene (5 bases). From germline, CDR1 is MGHRA and CDR2 YSYEKL. The V gene lost 0 bases and the J gene lost 4 bases, with 12 bases spanning the gap. The CDR3 length is 16 residues. Here the CDR3 reads CASSQDWLASTGELFF. CDR3 DNA sequence: TGCGCCAGCAGCCAAGATTGGTTAGCGAGCACCGGGGAGCTGTTTTTT.

The V gene is TRBV4-2, the J gene TRBJ2-1; 11 bases agree with TRBD1. This CDR3 region has 17 residues. Germline V gene data show CDR1 as LGHNA and CDR2 as YNFKEQ. V lost 1 base to trimming and J lost 8 bases; unmatched junction nucleotides: 10. CDR3: CASSQGGSRTGGDEQFF. CDR3 nucleotide sequence: TGTGCCAGCAGCCAAGGAGGTTCAAGGACAGGGGGCGATGAGCAGTTCTTC.

There are a few counts of this clone. This chain uses TRBV29-1 with TRBJ2-5; a weak D match, TRBD2 (5 bases). This CDR3 is 10 amino acids long. Germline CDR1 and CDR2: SQVTM and ANQGSEA. Trimming pared 4 bases from V and 5 bases from J, leaving 5 bases between. CDR3 DNA: TGCAGCGTTGTAGCGGAGACCCAGTACTTC. The encoded protein is CSVVAETQYF.

This clone appeared once. CDR3 sequence reads: CASSPPRGTEAFF. For the CDR3, the DNA is TGTGCCAGCAGTCCCCCCCGGGGAACTGAAGCTTTCTTT. This chain uses TRBV28 with TRBJ1-1; D gene unclear. CDR3 length: 13 residues. The V gene's germline CDR1 is MDHEN and CDR2 SYDVKM. Deletions cut 5 bases from V and 5 bases from J, with 12 bases between.

On this clone itself: Different DNA sequences within this sample yield the same CDR3. This chain connects TRBV6-1 to TRBJ1-1; D is possibly TRBD1 (6 bases). This CDR3 is 15 amino acids long. V lost 6 bases, J lost 5 bases, and 19 bases lay in between. Looked up from germline, CDR1 is MNHNS and CDR2 is SASEGT. As DNA, the CDR3 is TGTGCCAGCAGAGGGGGGGACGCGGGGAGGACTGAAGCTTTCTTT. It is translated as CASRGGDAGRTEAFF.

The chain recombines TRBV27 with TRBJ1-2; D is perhaps TRBD1 (6 bases). The CDR3 is 15 amino acids. V lost 3 bases, J lost 0 bases, and 11 bases lay in between. Germline V lookup: CDR1 MNHEY, CDR2 SMNVEV (reference sequence). Here the CDR3 DNA reads TGTGCCAGCAGTTTGGACAGCCAAACTAACTATGGCTACACCTTC. As protein: CASSLDSQTNYGYTF.

This chain uses TRBV2 with TRBJ1-5; possible D gene TRBD1, 6 bases. Per germline, CDR1 SNHLY and CDR2 FYNNEI. This CDR3 is 17 amino acids long. V was pared by 3 bases and J by 1 base, with 16 bases between. The CDR3 DNA reads as TGTGCCAGCAGTGATCCTGAGGGGGGAGGGAGCAATCAGCCCCAGCATTTT. Amino acid sequence: CASSDPEGGGSNQPQHF.

This clone was detected a few times. V gene TRBV5-1 combines with J gene TRBJ1-6, with 7 positions matching TRBD1. The germline V gene encodes CDR1 SGHRS and CDR2 YFSETQ. V dropped 9 bases and J dropped 8; count of bases not matched to a gene: 8. CDR3 length equals 13 residues. This CDR3 is CATRGGLDSPLHF. The CDR3 region has the DNA TGCGCCACCAGGGGGGGGCTCGATTCACCCCTCCACTTT. Complete variable domain (other parts from reference TRBV5-1 and TRBJ1-6): KAGVTQTPRYLIKTRGQQVTLSCSPISGHRSVSWYQQTPGQGLQFLFEYFSETQRNKGNFPGRFSGRQFSNSRSEMNVSTLELGDSALYLCATRGGLDSPLHFGNGTRLTVT.

J is TRBJ2-7 and V is TRBV5-4; 7 bases align to TRBD2. CDR3 length equals 14 residues. Losses at the gene ends were 1 base for V and 6 bases for J; bases not matched to a gene: 7. Looked up from germline, CDR1 is SGHNT and CDR2 is YYREEE (reference sequence). The CDR3 DNA follows: TGTGCCAGCAGCTTGCTTGGGGGGGGACGCGAGCAGTACTTC. This codes for CASSLLGGGREQYF.

V usage is TRBV4-2 and J usage is TRBJ2-3, with TRBD1 matching 7 bases. Losses at the gene ends were 2 bases for V and 1 base for J; bases not matched to a gene: 9. Looked up from germline, CDR1 is LGHNA and CDR2 is YNFKEQ. This CDR3 contains 17 residues. CDR3 region: CASSQLPGQTRTDTQYF. DNA for the CDR3: TGTGCCAGCAGCCAACTCCCGGGACAGACCCGCACAGATACGCAGTATTTT.

The chain carries TRBV2 and TRBJ1-4, with D unclear. Germline CDR1 reads SNHLY; CDR2 reads FYNNEI. V was shortened by 1 base and J by 10 bases, with 10 bases between the two germline ends. The CDR3 consists of 13 residues. Here the CDR3 reads CASSEGPRGKLFF. CDR3 coding DNA: TGTGCCAGCAGTGAAGGGCCACGTGGAAAACTGTTTTTT.

This clone was observed once. This chain links TRBV2 with TRBJ1-2, with TRBD1 identical over 12 bases. In germline, CDR1 is SNHLY, CDR2 FYNNEI. The trim removed 2 bases at V and 6 bases at J, leaving 4 bases unmatched. The CDR3 loop spans 15 amino acids. This CDR3 reads CASSESGTGGDGYTF. CDR3 nucleotides: TGTGCCAGCAGTGAATCTGGGACAGGGGGCGATGGCTACACCTTC.

V and J are TRBV7-9 and TRBJ1-4, with D tentatively TRBD1 (5 bases). The CDR3 sequence is 14 residues long. Trimming removed 2 bases from V and 8 bases from J, with 12 bases in between. Germline assignment: CDR1 SEHNR and CDR2 FQNEAQ (reference sequence). The CDR3 region is CASSLRQGREKLFF. DNA of the CDR3: TGTGCCAGCAGCTTAAGGCAGGGTCGAGAAAAACTGTTTTTT. Full variable domain (rest looked up from reference TRBV7-9 and TRBJ1-4): DTGVSQNPRHKITKRGQNVTFRCDPISEHNRLYWYRQTLGQGPEFLTYFQNEAQLEKSRLLSDRFSAERPKGSFSTLEIQRTEQGDSAMYLCASSLRQGREKLFFGSGTQLSVL.

The chain is built from TRBV4-1 and TRBJ2-7; the D gene is possibly TRBD2 (6 bases). CDR3 length: 15 amino acids. Germline CDR1 and CDR2: MGHRA and YSYEKL. Trimming cost V 4 bases and J 3 bases, with 16 bases left between them. The CDR3 loop is CASSLGGNRRYEQYF. The CDR3 DNA reads as TGCGCCAGCAGCCTCGGGGGAAACCGTCGCTACGAGCAGTACTTC.

A few counts support this clone. The chain is built from TRBV5-1 and TRBJ2-7, with 7 bases fitting TRBD2. The CDR3 consists of 15 residues. Germline V gene data show CDR1 as SGHRS and CDR2 as YFSETQ. Trimming removed 4 bases from V and 2 bases from J; junction bases left unmatched: 9. CDR3 in DNA: TGCGCCAGCAGCGACCGGGAGCGGGGTACCTACGAGCAGTACTTC. Protein sequence: CASSDRERGTYEQYF.

The V and J genes are TRBV2 and TRBJ2-5, with unresolved D. The V gene's germline CDR1 is SNHLY and CDR2 FYNNEI. V shed 3 bases and J shed 5 bases, with 13 bases lying between them. The length of the CDR3 is 14 residues. CDR3 sequence reads: CASSDLAVGETQYF. CDR3 DNA: TGTGCCAGCAGTGATCTCGCGGTCGGGGAGACCCAGTACTTC.